These T cell receptor beta chains were read from a single sample in a study of OX40 agonist ivuxolimab in advanced cancers. Sequencing used immunoSEQ multiplex PCR; TCRdb keeps in-frame clones, though not all of them. Here the sample spans 100,000 to 120,000 clones, 85% to 95% being singletons. The sequencing here drew on CD4+ or CD8+ T cells sorted from blood, taken in a trial of the OX40 agonist ivuxolimab. All receptors derive from an adult with an advanced solid tumor such as melanoma, head and neck, liver or kidney cancer. Both conserved end residues are part of each CDR3. Each record gives: D gene, CDR3 length, clone size, V gene, J gene, CDR3 DNA, CDR3 protein. A D gene is named only where the DNA matches it firmly. Clone size is shown for a subset of rows, as once, few, many or a class of expanded clone.

TRBD1,13,few,TRBV10-1,TRBJ1-2,TGCGCCAGCGGTGGGACAGGCGACTATGGCTACACCTTC,CASGGTGDYGYTF
TRBD1,15,NA,TRBV2,TRBJ1-5,TGTGCCAGCAGCCAGGACAGGGGTAAGAATCAGCCCCAGCATTTT,CASSQDRGKNQPQHF
TRBD2,13,NA,TRBV29-1,TRBJ2-5,TGCAGCGGATTAACTAGCGGGGGAGAGACCCAGTACTTC,CSGLTSGGETQYF
NA,14,NA,TRBV6-5,TRBJ2-7,TGTGCCAGCAGAGGACTCCTGAGCTCCTACGAGCAGTACTTC,CASRGLLSSYEQYF
NA,16,NA,TRBV14,TRBJ1-1,TGTGCCAGCAGCCAATTACCCCCAGGTCTGAACACTGAAGCTTTCTTT,CASSQLPPGLNTEAFF
TRBD1,14,NA,TRBV18,TRBJ2-1,TGTGCCAGCTCACCAGGACAGGACGGCTATGAGCAGTTCTTC,CASSPGQDGYEQFF
NA,15,NA,TRBV6-6,TRBJ1-3,TGTGCCAGCAGCCGGCAGGACGTCTCTGGAAACACCATATATTTT,CASSRQDVSGNTIYF
NA,15,NA,TRBV18,TRBJ2-5,TGTGCCAGCTCACTCACCCAGGCGAACCAAGAGACCCAGTACTTC,CASSLTQANQETQYF
NA,13,NA,TRBV4-2,TRBJ2-7,TGTGCCAGCAGCCAAGTACAGGCGTCCGAGCAGTACTTC,CASSQVQASEQYF
NA,14,NA,TRBV6-6,TRBJ2-5,TGTGCCAGCAGAAGGGACACCGCTTCGAAGACCCAGTACTTC,CASRRDTASKTQYF
TRBD1,14,NA,TRBV27,TRBJ1-2,TGTGCCAGCAGCTTTGGACAGGGGAACTATGGCTACACCTTC,CASSFGQGNYGYTF
NA,12,NA,TRBV6-6,TRBJ2-7,TGTGCCAGCAGTCAACAGGGTCACGAGCAGTACTTC,CASSQQGHEQYF
NA,13,few,TRBV30,TRBJ1-2,TGTGCCTGGAGTCCAGGGAAATCTTATGGCTACACCTTC,CAWSPGKSYGYTF
NA,11,NA,TRBV5-1,TRBJ1-2,TGCGCCAGCACTGAAGGGGTTGGCTACACCTTC,CASTEGVGYTF
NA,17,NA,TRBV5-4,TRBJ2-1,TGTGCCAGCAGCTTGACAGTGCAGGGATCGGGGAGGAATGAGCAGTTCTTC,CASSLTVQGSGRNEQFF
NA,13,NA,TRBV6-5,TRBJ1-1,TGTGCCAGCAGTTACGACAGGAACACTGAAGCTTTCTTT,CASSYDRNTEAFF
TRBD1,14,NA,TRBV4-1,TRBJ1-5,TGCGCCAGCAGCCCCCGACAGGGCCGGTGGCCCCAGCATTTT,CASSPRQGRWPQHF
TRBD1,17,NA,TRBV7-8,TRBJ2-3,TGTGCCAGCAGCTTATGGGGCACAGGGGGCTCCACAGATACGCAGTATTTT,CASSLWGTGGSTDTQYF
NA,14,once,TRBV6-6,TRBJ2-2,TGTGCCAGCCAGATCGGGGTATTTACCGGGGAGCTGTTTTTT,CASQIGVFTGELFF
NA,14,NA,TRBV27,TRBJ2-1,TGTGCCAGCAGTTTAAGGACCGAACACAATGAGCAGTTCTTC,CASSLRTEHNEQFF